This T cell receptor (beta chain) was sequenced for a study of T cells in localized non-small cell lung cancer. Trimming pared 0 bases from V and 2 bases from J, leaving 11 bases between. CDR1 and CDR2 (germline): MNHEY, SVGAGI. The CDR3 has 16 amino acids. Assay: immunoSEQ multiplex PCR; the TCRdb copy retains only in-frame clones and omits some. The repertoire has about 12,000 clones, 85% of them found once; the top ten carry about 20%. Study-wide results and caveats: In adjacent lung, a median around 52 of the top 100 tumor clones were found. Longer survival (overall) was linked to higher T cell density in blood. The greatest T cell clonality was found in uninvolved adjacent lung (higher than in tumor).

This clone has only a few counts. Its antigen is still unknown. This receptor was obtained from a male donor aged 60 or older with stage I lung adenocarcinoma. This chain links TRBV6-5 with TRBJ1-5; no firm D call. The starting material was peripheral blood, obtained before any cancer treatment. The CDR3 region has the DNA TGTGCCAGCAGTTACTCCGGGAGCGAGGGCAATCAGCCCCAGCATTTT. Translated, it gives CASSYSGSEGNQPQHF.